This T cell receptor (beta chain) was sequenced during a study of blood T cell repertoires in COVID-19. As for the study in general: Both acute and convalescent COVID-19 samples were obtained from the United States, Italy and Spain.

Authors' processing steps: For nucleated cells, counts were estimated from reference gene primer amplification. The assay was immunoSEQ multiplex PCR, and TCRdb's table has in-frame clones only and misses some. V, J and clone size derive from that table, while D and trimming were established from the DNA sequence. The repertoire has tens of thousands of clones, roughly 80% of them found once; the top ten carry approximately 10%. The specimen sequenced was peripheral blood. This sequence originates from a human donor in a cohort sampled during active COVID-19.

The CDR3 region has the DNA TGTGCCAGCAGGGCGACACGCGCCGAGCAGTACTTC. It is translated as CASRATRAEQYF. The chain combines TRBV28 with TRBJ2-7; D uncertain. V was trimmed by 6 bases and J by 6 bases, leaving 12 bases between them. The germline gives CDR1 MDHEN, CDR2 SYDVKM. The CDR3 loop spans 12 amino acids.